This passage covers 18 T cell receptor beta chains from one sample sequenced in a study of cytomegalovirus exposure and HLA in healthy donors. The PCR made use of 60 Vbeta and 13 Jbeta primers. Profiling relied on immunoSEQ multiplex PCR, and the TCRdb table lists in-frame clones only, not all of them. The table records roughly 140,000 clones, around 60% of them present only once. Sequencing was performed on PBMCs. These receptors were obtained from a woman aged 55-70 years in good health and CMV-seropositive.

V gene TRBV9 combines with J gene TRBJ2-3; 9 nucleotides agree with TRBD2. CDR1 and CDR2 (germline): SGDLS, YYNGEE. Unmatched junction bases numbered 3, after V lost 4 bases and J lost 0 bases. The CDR3 runs 15 residues. Written as DNA, the CDR3 is TGTGCCAGCAGCTTAGCGGGAGTTAGCACAGATACGCAGTATTTT. Amino acid sequence: CASSLAGVSTDTQYF.

This rearrangement joins TRBV19 to TRBJ1-4; the match to TRBD1 covers 10 bases. Looked up from germline, CDR1 is LNHDA and CDR2 is SQIVND (reference sequence). The J segment lost 7 bases and the V segment lost 7 bases, leaving 12 bases of the junction unmatched. CDR3 length: 16 residues. CDR3 residues: CASTPDRGLISEKLFF. CDR3 nucleotides: TGTGCCAGTACTCCCGACAGGGGGCTGATAAGTGAAAAACTGTTTTTT.

The table lists this clone with a few counts. V usage is TRBV11-3 and J usage is TRBJ2-3; tentatively, D is TRBD1 (5 bases). Per germline, CDR1 SGHNT and CDR2 YENEEA. The length of the CDR3 is 14 residues. The ends were cut back, 5 bases at V and 3 bases at J, with 12 bases in the middle. This CDR3 is CASSPHQGTDTQYF. The CDR3 nucleotides read TGTGCCAGCAGCCCCCACCAGGGTACAGATACGCAGTATTTT. Together with reference TRBV11-3 and TRBJ2-3, the CDR3 gives the full variable domain: EAGVVQSPRYKIIEKKQPVAFWCNPISGHNTLYWYLQNLGQGPELLIRYENEEAVDDSQLPKDRFSAERLKGVDSTLKIQPAELGDSAVYLCASSPHQGTDTQYFGPGTRLTVL.

The chain uses TRBV11-2 and TRBJ2-3; the match to TRBD2 covers 9 bases. The V gene's germline CDR1 is SGHAT and CDR2 FQNNGV. The junction had 6 bases not matched to a gene; V was cut back by 6 bases and J by 2 bases. CDR3 length equals 15 residues. CDR3 nucleotide sequence: TGTGCCAGCAGGGGAGCGGGAGGCCCCACAGATACGCAGTATTTT. Protein: CASRGAGGPTDTQYF.

This sequence joins TRBV6-5 and TRBJ2-7, with TRBD2 identical over 11 bases. The CDR3 totals 14 residues. After removal of 6 bases from V and 2 bases from J, the junction contained 3 bases not matched to a gene. The germline CDR1 and CDR2 sequences are MNHEY and SVGAGI. CDR3 DNA sequence: TGTGCCAGCAGCCCGGGACTAGCGGCCTACGAGCAGTACTTC. Amino acid sequence: CASSPGLAAYEQYF.

This sequence joins TRBV2 and TRBJ2-3, with 8 bases aligning to TRBD2. Germline assignment: CDR1 SNHLY and CDR2 FYNNEI. V was pared by 4 bases and J by 0 bases, with 12 bases of the junction left unmatched. This CDR3 comprises 18 residues. The CDR3: CASSGGPLAGPSTDTQYF. CDR3 bases: TGTGCCAGCAGTGGGGGGCCCCTAGCGGGCCCTAGCACAGATACGCAGTATTTT.

The chain links TRBV30 to TRBJ2-7; D is perhaps TRBD1 (5 bases). The length of the CDR3 is 13 residues. Trimming cost V 5 bases and J 1 base, with 12 bases left between them. Per germline, CDR1 GTSNPN and CDR2 SVGIG (reference sequence). The CDR3 loop is CAWGAGRSYEQYF. Written as DNA, the CDR3 is TGTGCCTGGGGGGCAGGTAGGTCCTACGAGCAGTACTTC.

V gene TRBV6-5 combines with J gene TRBJ2-5; 13 positions match TRBD2. The trim removed 6 bases at V and 4 bases at J, leaving 2 bases unmatched. The CDR3 has 14 residues. The V gene's germline CDR1 is MNHEY and CDR2 SVGAGI. The CDR3 sequence: CASRGLAGIETQYF. The CDR3, as DNA: TGTGCCAGCAGGGGACTAGCGGGAATAGAGACCCAGTACTTC.

This clone was counted between two and nine times. The J gene is TRBJ2-1, the V gene TRBV6-5; 9 nucleotides agree with TRBD2. Germline V gene data show CDR1 as MNHEY and CDR2 as SVGAGI. V shed 2 bases, J shed 6 bases, and the junction held 5 bases outside the gene matches. The CDR3 contains 15 residues. The CDR3 sequence: CASSYAGGGGNEQFF. For the CDR3, the DNA is TGTGCCAGCAGTTACGCGGGCGGGGGGGGCAATGAGCAGTTCTTC.

This clone was seen more than once but under ten times. The chain has TRBV4-3 and TRBJ2-3; possible D gene TRBD2, 6 bases. The CDR3 contains 18 residues. Trimming removed 0 bases from V and 1 base from J, with 17 bases in between. Looked up from germline, CDR1 is LGHNA and CDR2 is YSLEER. Written as DNA, the CDR3 is TGCGCCAGCAGCCAAGATAATCTTGCGGGACTGGGCACAGATACGCAGTATTTT. It is translated as CASSQDNLAGLGTDTQYF.

The J gene is TRBJ2-4, the V gene TRBV28, with 9 bases lining up with TRBD1. Trimming removed 4 bases from V and 8 bases from J; junction bases left unmatched: 9. Looked up from germline, CDR1 is MDHEN and CDR2 is SYDVKM. This CDR3 is 15 amino acids long. CDR3 protein: CASSSAATGGDIQYF. CDR3 bases: TGTGCCAGCAGTTCCGCCGCGACAGGGGGGGACATTCAGTACTTC.

V usage is TRBV28 and J usage is TRBJ2-5, with D possibly being TRBD2 (5 bases). Looked up from germline, CDR1 is MDHEN and CDR2 is SYDVKM. CDR3 length: 14 amino acids. V was shortened by 3 bases and J by 4 bases, with 12 bases between the two germline ends. CDR3 sequence: CASSFSGLGETQYF. The CDR3 DNA sequence: TGTGCCAGCAGTTTTTCGGGGTTAGGAGAGACCCAGTACTTC.

The rearrangement uses TRBV7-9 and TRBJ1-6; possible D gene TRBD1, 6 bases. The CDR3 covers 15 residues. V was cut by 6 bases and J by 5 bases, with 14 bases left in between. Looked up from germline, CDR1 is SEHNR and CDR2 is FQNEAQ (reference sequence). The DNA of the CDR3 is TGTGCCAGCAGACCCCCCGGGACAAATAATTCACCCCTCCACTTT. It encodes CASRPPGTNNSPLHF.

Concerning this clone: Other DNA sequences in this specimen translate into the identical CDR3. The chain is built from TRBV5-1 and TRBJ2-3; 12 bases line up with TRBD2. CDR1 and CDR2 from the germline V gene are SGHRS and YFSETQ. The V gene end was trimmed by 4 bases and the J gene end by 0 bases; junction bases not matched to a gene: 3. The length of the CDR3 is 16 residues. CDR3 in amino acids: CASSLGTSGSTDTQYF. CDR3 sequence (DNA): TGCGCCAGCAGCCTAGGGACTAGCGGGAGCACAGATACGCAGTATTTT.

The chain combines TRBV7-9 with TRBJ2-5; 14 nucleotides align to TRBD2. Trimming at V came to 5 bases and at J to 4 bases, leaving 3 bases not matched to a gene. CDR3 length: 15 residues. Per germline, CDR1 SEHNR and CDR2 FQNEAQ (reference sequence). The chain's CDR3 is CASSTTSGRAETQYF. In DNA form, the CDR3 reads TGTGCCAGCAGCACGACTAGCGGGAGGGCAGAGACCCAGTACTTC. Full variable domain (remainder filled in from reference TRBV7-9 and TRBJ2-5): DTGVSQNPRHKITKRGQNVTFRCDPISEHNRLYWYRQTLGQGPEFLTYFQNEAQLEKSRLLSDRFSAERPKGSFSTLEIQRTEQGDSAMYLCASSTTSGRAETQYFGPGTRLLVL.

This rearrangement joins TRBV29-1 to TRBJ2-7, with a tentative D call TRBD1 (6 bases). Trimming removed 4 bases from V and 4 bases from J, with 14 bases in between. The CDR3 spans 13 residues. Germline V gene sequence: CDR1 SQVTM, CDR2 ANQGSEA. In DNA form, the CDR3 reads TGCAGCGTTGTGGACAGCGAGAGGTACGAGCAGTACTTC. It is translated as CSVVDSERYEQYF.

The chain is built from TRBV5-1 and TRBJ2-1, with 7 bases matching TRBD1. The CDR3 loop spans 15 amino acids. The germline V gene has CDR1 SGHRS and CDR2 YFSETQ. Trimming took 0 bases from V and 4 from J; bases not matched to a gene: 4. The CDR3 region is CASSLGTGTYNEQFF. CDR3 DNA sequence: TGCGCCAGCAGCTTGGGGACAGGAACTTACAATGAGCAGTTCTTC.

The table lists this clone with a few counts. The V gene is TRBV9, the J gene TRBJ2-1; D is unclear. Germline values: CDR1 SGDLS, CDR2 YYNGEE. V lost 0 bases to trimming and J lost 8 bases, with 12 bases between them. This CDR3 spans 14 amino acids. The CDR3 protein is CASSVATSGDEQFF. The DNA for the CDR3 is TGTGCCAGCAGCGTAGCTACTTCCGGTGATGAGCAGTTCTTC.